These 23 T cell receptor beta chains came from one sample sequenced in a study of T cells after posttransplantation cyclophosphamide. Treatment was busulfan-fludarabine conditioning, a marrow graft, and cyclophosphamide on days +3 and +4. Assay: immunoSEQ multiplex PCR; the TCRdb copy retains only in-frame clones and omits some. The sample shows around 8,000 clones, no singletons; the ten largest hold over 9.5%. Material: PBMCs, obtained after allogeneic stem cell transplant with posttransplant cyclophosphamide. These receptors were taken from a female patient aged 50-65 years who received an allogeneic stem cell transplant from a related donor, was CMV-positive, and had no GVHD. Some T cells may possibly be graft donor cells.

This clone is labeled medium-sized. The rearrangement uses TRBV27 and TRBJ1-3; the D is unclear. Germline CDR1 MNHEY, CDR2 SMNVEV (reference sequence). The V and J ends lost 6 bases and 1 base respectively, with 7 bases between them. This CDR3 has 13 residues. The CDR3 sequence: CASSPNSGNTIYF. The CDR3 coding sequence is TGTGCCAGCAGCCCCAATTCTGGAAACACCATATATTTT.

At least ten counts were recorded for this clone. The gene calls are TRBV18 and TRBJ2-7; D is possibly TRBD2 (5 bases). Germline CDR1 KGHSH, CDR2 LQKENI. The CDR3 consists of 15 residues. Trimming removed 3 bases from V and 5 bases from J, with 17 bases in between. The CDR3 coding sequence is TGTGCCAGCTCACCCCGGAGCGGTCGGGGAGACGAGCAGTACTTC. Translated: CASSPRSGRGDEQYF.

This clone has ten or more counts. The rearrangement joins TRBV4-1 to TRBJ2-1; TRBD2 matches at 11 bases. The CDR3 runs 17 residues. V trimming: 3 bases; J trimming: 3 bases; junction bases outside the gene matches: 7. Germline-derived CDR1 and CDR2 are MGHRA and YSYEKL. The CDR3 sequence: CASSHKPGLADYNEQFF. The CDR3 region has the DNA TGCGCCAGCAGCCATAAACCGGGACTAGCGGACTACAATGAGCAGTTCTTC.

This clone was seen repeatedly, ten times or more. The chain is built from TRBV19 and TRBJ2-1; D may be TRBD1 (7 bases). Germline loops: CDR1 LNHDA, CDR2 SQIVND (reference sequence). The CDR3 runs to 20 residues. V was trimmed by 3 bases and J by 0 bases, leaving 24 bases between them. The CDR3 loop reads CASSIGQDYRISRSYNEQFF. CDR3 in DNA: TGTGCCAGTAGTATCGGACAGGACTATCGAATTAGCCGCTCCTACAATGAGCAGTTCTTC.

This clone has a count of ten or more. J is TRBJ2-7 and V is TRBV6-5; D unclear. Germline values: CDR1 MNHEY, CDR2 SVGAGI. The CDR3 contains 15 residues. V was trimmed by 0 bases and J by 0 bases, leaving 9 bases between them. The CDR3 here is CASSYSPQSSYEQYF. CDR3 bases: TGTGCCAGCAGTTACTCCCCACAGAGCTCCTACGAGCAGTACTTC.

This clone has a count of ten or more. The V and J genes are TRBV27 and TRBJ1-2; D uncertain. The V and J ends lost 2 bases and 5 bases respectively, with 12 bases between them. CDR1 is MNHEY, CDR2 SMNVEV, per germline (reference sequence). This CDR3 spans 14 amino acids. CDR3 sequence reads: CASSLTPDIYGYTF. The CDR3, as DNA: TGTGCCAGCAGTTTAACCCCCGACATATATGGCTACACCTTC.

In its sample, this clone ranks as medium-sized. The gene calls are TRBV4-2 and TRBJ2-2, with D perhaps matching TRBD2 (7 bases). The CDR3 has 17 amino acids. Trimming shortened V by 4 bases and J by 0 bases, and 15 bases separated the two germline ends. Per the germline V gene, CDR1 is LGHNA and CDR2 is YNFKEQ. The CDR3 region has the DNA TGTGCCAGCAGCCCAAGGGGGGGAATGCCGAACACCGGGGAGCTGTTTTTT. Translation: CASSPRGGMPNTGELFF.

This clone was recorded at least ten times. The CDR3 DNA reads as TGTGCCAGCGAAACTAGCGAGGTGATGGATGAGCAGTTCTTC. It yields the protein CASETSEVMDEQFF. J is TRBJ2-1 and V is TRBV28; TRBD2 matches 7 bases. The V gene end was trimmed by 8 bases and the J gene end by 8 bases; junction bases not matched to a gene: 12. The CDR3 length is 14 residues. Germline loops: CDR1 MDHEN, CDR2 SYDVKM.

The chain has TRBV9 and TRBJ2-5, with D perhaps TRBD1 (6 bases). Trimming pared 4 bases from V and 5 bases from J, leaving 18 bases between. Germline values: CDR1 SGDLS, CDR2 YYNGEE. CDR3 length: 15 amino acids. The CDR3 nucleotides are TGTGCCAGCAGCTACCGGGACACTCCGGAGGAGACCCAGTACTTC. Translating gives CASSYRDTPEETQYF.

This clone was seen repeatedly, ten times or more. The gene calls are TRBV14 and TRBJ2-4, with a possible D match to TRBD2 (5 bases). Germline-derived CDR1 and CDR2 are SGHDN and FVKESK. Trimming removed 4 bases from V and 3 bases from J, with 10 bases in between. This CDR3 comprises 14 residues. CDR3 in DNA: TGTGCCAGCAGCCCCCGGGGTTTCAAAAACATTCAGTACTTC. Encoded protein: CASSPRGFKNIQYF.

This clone was counted ten times or more. V and J are TRBV11-3 and TRBJ2-3; the match to TRBD2 covers 8 bases. Germline V CDR1 and CDR2: SGHNT, YENEEA. This CDR3 has 17 residues. V shed 1 base, J shed 4 bases, and the junction held 10 bases outside the gene matches. DNA for the CDR3: TGTGCCAGCAGCTTAGGACTATTAGCGGGACCGGCAGATACGCAGTATTTT. This translates into CASSLGLLAGPADTQYF.

This clone has at least ten counts. The chain uses TRBV4-3 and TRBJ2-1; 8 bases match TRBD1. The CDR3 is 17 residues long. V dropped 0 bases and J dropped 3; count of bases not matched to a gene: 7. The germline CDR1 and CDR2 sequences are LGHNA and YSLEER. The chain's CDR3 is CASSQDPTGAIYNEQFF. The CDR3 DNA follows: TGCGCCAGCAGCCAAGATCCGACAGGGGCGATCTACAATGAGCAGTTCTTC.

This clone was detected many times. This chain joins TRBV4-3 and TRBJ2-3, with D maybe TRBD2 (6 bases). The V end lost 0 bases, the J end lost 3 bases, and 13 bases lay between the germline ends. CDR1 is LGHNA and CDR2 is YSLEER in the germline V gene. The CDR3 covers 16 residues. Written as DNA, the CDR3 is TGCGCCAGCAGCCAAGACCCGGGACTCGCGACAGATACGCAGTATTTT. This gives the protein CASSQDPGLATDTQYF.

In its sample, this clone was seen many times. V is TRBV28 and J is TRBJ1-5; 8 positions agree with TRBD1. This CDR3 has 14 amino acids. V shed 3 bases and J 2 bases; nucleotides not matched to a gene: 0. CDR1 is MDHEN, CDR2 SYDVKM, per germline. The CDR3 loop reads CASSLTGGNQPQHF. In DNA, the CDR3 is TGTGCCAGCAGTTTGACAGGGGGCAATCAGCCCCAGCATTTT.

This chain uses TRBV5-1 with TRBJ2-2; no definite D call. The CDR3 has 16 amino acids. Germline CDR1 and CDR2: SGHRS and YFSETQ. The V gene lost 5 bases and the J gene lost 0 bases, with 14 bases spanning the gap. The chain's CDR3 is CASRVAKSANTGELFF. CDR3 DNA: TGCGCCAGCAGAGTAGCCAAATCAGCGAACACCGGGGAGCTGTTTTTT. Full variable domain (outside the CDR3, taken from reference TRBV5-1 and TRBJ2-2): KAGVTQTPRYLIKTRGQQVTLSCSPISGHRSVSWYQQTPGQGLQFLFEYFSETQRNKGNFPGRFSGRQFSNSRSEMNVSTLELGDSALYLCASRVAKSANTGELFFGEGSRLTVL.

This clone was recorded at least ten times. The V call is TRBV28, the J call TRBJ2-5; D may be TRBD2 (6 bases). Germline-derived CDR1 and CDR2 are MDHEN and SYDVKM. V was trimmed by 5 bases and J by 7 bases, leaving 23 bases between them. The CDR3 is made up of 16 amino acids. This chain's CDR3 is CASSPIGLLPGGTQYF. The CDR3 DNA sequence: TGTGCCAGCAGTCCTATAGGTCTCCTTCCCGGGGGGACCCAGTACTTC.

There are many counts of this clone. One junction end does not reproduce the germline sequence, and a read error may be involved. The chain recombines TRBV18 with TRBJ2-5, with no clear D. Germline lookup yields CDR1 KGHSH and CDR2 LQKENI. The CDR3 is made up of 13 amino acids. CDR3 nucleotide sequence: TGTGCCAGTTCACTGGGCCTTGAGGAGACCCAGTACTTC. It translates to CASSLGLEETQYF. The full variable domain, with the rest looked up from reference TRBV18 and TRBJ2-5, is NAGVMQNPRHLVRRRGQEARLRCSPMKGHSHVYWYRQLPEEGLKFMVYLQKENIIDESGMPKERFSAEFPKEGPSILRIQQVVRGDSAAYFCASSLGLEETQYFGPGTRLLVL.

This clone has at least ten counts. This chain links TRBV29-1 with TRBJ2-3; 7 bases line up with TRBD1. This CDR3 has 14 amino acids. Germline V gene lookup returns CDR1 SQVTM and CDR2 ANQGSEA. V shed 5 bases and J 4 bases; nucleotides not matched to a gene: 9. The CDR3 protein is CSVSRDSKADTQYF. CDR3 nucleotide sequence: TGCAGCGTTTCCCGGGACAGCAAAGCAGATACGCAGTATTTT.

This clone was counted at least ten times. As DNA, the CDR3 is TGCAGCGTTGTCCGGGACAGATATGGCTACACCTTC. Translating it yields CSVVRDRYGYTF. The chain uses TRBV29-1 and TRBJ1-2; 7 bases agree with TRBD1. Unmatched junction bases numbered 4, after V lost 4 bases and J lost 5 bases. Germline CDR1 and CDR2: SQVTM and ANQGSEA. The CDR3 is 12 residues long.

This clone was seen repeatedly, ten times or more. The CDR3 sequence: CASSRSSTEAFF. As DNA, the CDR3 is TGCGCCAGCAGCCGATCCAGCACTGAAGCTTTCTTT. V usage is TRBV4-1 and J usage is TRBJ1-1; D gene uncertain. V was cut by 4 bases and J by 4 bases, with 7 bases left in between. The germline V gene encodes CDR1 MGHRA and CDR2 YSYEKL. The CDR3 runs to 12 residues.

There are many counts of this clone. This sequence joins TRBV27 and TRBJ1-4, with TRBD1 as a possible D gene (5 bases). V was clipped by 7 bases and J by 8 bases, with 20 bases between them. Germline CDR1 and CDR2: MNHEY and SMNVEV (reference sequence). The CDR3 consists of 15 residues. In DNA form, the CDR3 reads TGTGCCAGCACTTGGGGTAGGCAGCGGGGCGAAAAACTGTTTTTT. As protein: CASTWGRQRGEKLFF.

The table lists this clone with many counts. This chain joins TRBV25-1 and TRBJ1-3; D remains ambiguous. V was shortened by 3 bases and J by 2 bases, with 14 bases between the two germline ends. The CDR3 consists of 16 residues. Germline-derived CDR1 and CDR2 are MGHDK and SYGVNS. The chain's CDR3 is CASSDLGELPGNTIYF. The CDR3 bases are TGTGCCAGCAGTGATCTCGGGGAGTTGCCTGGAAACACCATATATTTT.

In this sample, this clone turned up many times. The chain carries TRBV5-4 and TRBJ2-4, with 7 bases identical to TRBD2. Germline V gene data show CDR1 as SGHNT and CDR2 as YYREEE (reference sequence). The V gene end was trimmed by 4 bases and the J gene end by 5 bases; junction bases not matched to a gene: 6. The CDR3 runs to 14 residues. This CDR3 reads CASSPGLDQNIQYF. In nucleotides, the CDR3 is TGTGCCAGCAGCCCAGGACTAGACCAAAACATTCAGTACTTC.